Each of the 7 T cell receptor beta chains below was sequenced from the same sample in a study of blood T cell repertoires in COVID-19. Produced via immunoSEQ multiplex PCR; TCRdb's table is partial and in-frame only. The sample records fewer than 350,000 clones, roughly 90% being singletons. The sample comprised PBMCs or T cells enriched from blood (not recorded which). All receptors come from a man in his fifties or sixties who had recovered from COVID-19.

The chain has TRBV5-4 and TRBJ2-1; D perhaps matches TRBD1 (5 bases). Germline V lookup: CDR1 SGHNT, CDR2 YYREEE (reference sequence). This CDR3 contains 14 residues. V lost 1 base to trimming and J lost 3 bases, with 8 bases between them. CDR3 DNA sequence: TGTGCCAGCAGCTTGCCCCAGGGCTACAATGAGCAGTTCTTC. This codes for CASSLPQGYNEQFF.

The V call is TRBV4-3, the J call TRBJ1-2; 8 nucleotides match TRBD1. CDR3 size: 17 residues. CDR1 and CDR2 from the germline V gene are LGHNA and YSLEER. V was clipped by 0 bases and J by 2 bases; unmatched bases: 8. As DNA, the CDR3 is TGCGCCAGCAGCCAAGATTATTTAGGACAGGGAAACTATGGCTACACCTTC. Amino acids: CASSQDYLGQGNYGYTF.

V and J are TRBV21-1 and TRBJ2-7; TRBD1, the D gene given by the table, was not confirmed from the DNA. TRBV21-1 is a documented pseudogene. This CDR3 region has 18 residues. The CDR3 sequence is CASSNQWGPGKISYEQYF. The CDR3 DNA reads as TGTGCCAGCAGCAACCAGTGGGGGCCAGGTAAGATTTCCTACGAGCAGTACTTC.

The chain carries TRBV24-1 and TRBJ2-5, with 10 bases matching TRBD1. CDR1 KGHDR and CDR2 SFDVKD come from the germline V gene. The CDR3 runs to 16 residues. The V segment lost 1 base and the J segment 5 bases; nucleotides outside the gene matches: 6. DNA of the CDR3: TGTGCCACCAGTGATTTTAAGACAGGGGGCGCGGAGACCCAGTACTTC. This sequence encodes CATSDFKTGGAETQYF.

The chain employs TRBV18 and TRBJ1-1; 7 nucleotides align to TRBD1. The germline CDR1 and CDR2 sequences are KGHSH and LQKENI. The CDR3 runs 14 residues. The ends lost 5 bases at V and 8 bases at J; junction bases unmatched: 11. The CDR3 region has the DNA TGTGCCAGCTCAGACCAACGGGACAGTCCCGAAGCTTTCTTT. Translated: CASSDQRDSPEAFF. Full variable domain (rest looked up from reference TRBV18 and TRBJ1-1): NAGVMQNPRHLVRRRGQEARLRCSPMKGHSHVYWYRQLPEEGLKFMVYLQKENIIDESGMPKERFSAEFPKEGPSILRIQQVVRGDSAAYFCASSDQRDSPEAFFGQGTRLTVV.

The chain combines TRBV7-4 with TRBJ1-5, with 8 bases that match TRBD1. Germline trimming cut 1 base from V and 6 bases from J; bases unmatched to any gene: 8. CDR1 SGHVT and CDR2 SQSDAQ come from the germline V gene. The CDR3 spans 16 residues. In DNA, the CDR3 is TGTGCCAGCAGCTTAGGTCGGCAGGGGGCTGTTCAGCCCCAGCATTTT. The encoded protein is CASSLGRQGAVQPQHF.

The chain joins TRBV6-5 to TRBJ2-1; TRBD1 is a possible D gene (5 bases). CDR1 and CDR2 from the germline V gene are MNHEY and SVGAGI. The V end lost 7 bases, the J end lost 7 bases, and 17 bases lay between the germline ends. This CDR3 spans 14 amino acids. The CDR3 DNA follows: TGTGCCAGCATCCAAGGGGTAGCCTGGAATGAGCAGTTCTTC. Protein product: CASIQGVAWNEQFF.